These T cell receptor beta chains were read from a single sample in a study of immune cell composition in non-small cell lung cancer. TCRdb keeps only in-frame clones here, not all; method: immunoSEQ multiplex PCR. The sample records roughly 950 clones, roughly 81% being singletons. Sequenced input: non-adjacent lung tissue. The receptors were sampled from a human donor with non-small cell lung cancer. Both conserved end residues are part of each CDR3. D genes are given only for firm matches. Not all rows give a size; the values are once, few, many and, for expanded clones, a class.

d_gene,abundance,v_gene,j_gene,CDR3nt,CDR3aa
.,.,TRBV11-2,TRBJ1-1,TGTGCCAGCAGCTTAGTCGGGGGGCGCGGAGGAGGTGCTTTCTTT,CASSLVGGRGGGAFF
TRBD2,.,TRBV29-1,TRBJ2-3,TGCAGCGCCCGGGAGGTTTTGGATACGCAGTATTTT,CSAREVLDTQYF
.,.,TRBV27,TRBJ1-1,TGTGCCAGCAGCCCTACCGGGACATCGGTGAACACTGAAGCTTTCTTT,CASSPTGTSVNTEAFF
TRBD1,.,TRBV6-6,TRBJ2-7,TGTGCCAGCAGTTACTCCCGGGACAGGTACGAGCAGTACTTC,CASSYSRDRYEQYF
TRBD1,few,TRBV7-9,TRBJ2-3,TGTGCCAGCAGCCGAGGGACAGGGGGCACAGATACGCAGTATTTT,CASSRGTGGTDTQYF
TRBD2,.,TRBV7-3,TRBJ2-1,TGTGCCAGCAGCTTAAAGAGGTCTTTGGCGGGAGTTAAGTCCTACAATGAGCAGTTCTTC,CASSLKRSLAGVKSYNEQFF
TRBD1,.,TRBV7-2,TRBJ1-2,TGTGCCAGCAGCTGGGACAGGGGCGGGGGGGGCTACACCTTC,CASSWDRGGGGYTF
TRBD1,.,TRBV5-1,TRBJ2-2,TGCGCCAGCAGCTTGGGACAGGGGAGCACCGGGGAGCTGTTTTTT,CASSLGQGSTGELFF
TRBD1,.,TRBV5-1,TRBJ2-1,TGCGCCAGCAGCCCTACAGGGGACCCCTACAATGAGCAGTTCTTC,CASSPTGDPYNEQFF
.,.,TRBV7-9,TRBJ2-7,TGTGCCAGCAGCAGCCGGGATAGGTCCTACGAGCAGTACTTC,CASSSRDRSYEQYF
.,.,TRBV7-2,TRBJ1-1,TGTGCCAGCAGCTTAGCCGGGGTGAACACTGAAGCTTTCTTT,CASSLAGVNTEAFF
TRBD2,.,TRBV4-2,TRBJ2-1,TGTGCCAGCAGCCCCTCCCCAGCGGGAGTGGCTAACAATGAGCAGTTCTTC,CASSPSPAGVANNEQFF
.,.,TRBV5-4,TRBJ2-7,TGTGCCAGCAGCCGAAGGGGGGGTTTAGGGAACGAGCAGTACTTC,CASSRRGGLGNEQYF
.,once,TRBV5-1,TRBJ2-3,TGCGCCAGCAGCTTCGGAGGGGTGAAAGATACGCAGTATTTT,CASSFGGVKDTQYF
TRBD1,.,TRBV5-1,TRBJ1-1,TGCGCCAGCAGCGCAGGGACAGGGGGCGGGGGCACTGAAGCTTTCTTT,CASSAGTGGGGTEAFF
.,.,TRBV6-1,TRBJ1-5,TGTGCCAGCGAGGAGCAGCCCCAGCATTTT,CASEEQPQHF
.,.,TRBV5-1,TRBJ2-3,TGCGCCAGCGGCCGAGGGGGAGATACGCAGTATTTT,CASGRGGDTQYF
.,.,TRBV28,TRBJ1-5,TGTGCCAGCAGTCCACCCGAGGCTAGCGGGAATCAGCCCCAGCATTTT,CASSPPEASGNQPQHF
TRBD2,.,TRBV28,TRBJ2-3,TGTGCCAGCAGTTTCTCAGCGGGAGTATCTGATACGCAGTATTTT,CASSFSAGVSDTQYF
.,few,TRBV5-5,TRBJ1-5,TGTGCCAGCAGCTTGTGGTCCGGGGGGGGCCAGCCCCAGCATTTT,CASSLWSGGGQPQHF
.,.,TRBV28,TRBJ2-7,TGTGCCAGCCGGGTGGCAGCGGGTAACTACGAGCAGTACTTC,CASRVAAGNYEQYF
TRBD1,.,TRBV28,TRBJ2-7,TGTGCCAGCAGTTTAACAGGGGTTTCCTCCTACGAGCAGTACTTC,CASSLTGVSSYEQYF
.,few,TRBV18,TRBJ1-2,TGTGCCAGCTCACCACCGGGGTCAGGGCGTGACGGCTACACCTTC,CASSPPGSGRDGYTF
.,.,TRBV7-8,TRBJ1-5,TGTGCCAGCAGCTGGGGGCGGGGAGGGGGTCAGCCCCAGCATTTT,CASSWGRGGGQPQHF